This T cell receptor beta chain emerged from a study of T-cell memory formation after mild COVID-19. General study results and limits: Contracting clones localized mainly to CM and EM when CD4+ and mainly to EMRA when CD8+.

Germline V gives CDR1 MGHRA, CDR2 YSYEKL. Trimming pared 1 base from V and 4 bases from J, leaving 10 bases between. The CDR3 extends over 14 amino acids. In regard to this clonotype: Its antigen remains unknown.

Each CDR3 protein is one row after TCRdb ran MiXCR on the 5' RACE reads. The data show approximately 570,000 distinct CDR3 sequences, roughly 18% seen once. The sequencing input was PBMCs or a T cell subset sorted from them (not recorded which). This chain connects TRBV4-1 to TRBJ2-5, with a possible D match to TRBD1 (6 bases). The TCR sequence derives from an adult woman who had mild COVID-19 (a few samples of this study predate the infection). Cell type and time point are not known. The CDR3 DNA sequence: TGCGCCAGCAGCCAAGGTCAGGGGCGAGAGACCCAGTACTTC. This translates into CASSQGQGRETQYF.